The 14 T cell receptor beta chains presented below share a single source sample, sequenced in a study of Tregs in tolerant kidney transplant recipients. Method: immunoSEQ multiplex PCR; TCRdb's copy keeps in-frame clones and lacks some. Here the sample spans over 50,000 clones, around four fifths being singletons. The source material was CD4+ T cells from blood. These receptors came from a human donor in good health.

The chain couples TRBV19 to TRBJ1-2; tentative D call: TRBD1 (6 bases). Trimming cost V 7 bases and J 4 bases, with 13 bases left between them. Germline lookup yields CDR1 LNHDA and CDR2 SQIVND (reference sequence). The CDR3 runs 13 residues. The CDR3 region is CASTERTAYGYTF. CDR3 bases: TGTGCCAGTACCGAAAGGACAGCCTATGGCTACACCTTC.

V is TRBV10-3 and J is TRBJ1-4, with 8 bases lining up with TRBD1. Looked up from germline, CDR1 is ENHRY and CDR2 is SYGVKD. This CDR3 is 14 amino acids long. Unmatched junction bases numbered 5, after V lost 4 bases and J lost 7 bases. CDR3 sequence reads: CAISGTGQGEKLFF. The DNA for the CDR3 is TGTGCCATCAGTGGAACCGGACAGGGTGAAAAACTGTTTTTT.

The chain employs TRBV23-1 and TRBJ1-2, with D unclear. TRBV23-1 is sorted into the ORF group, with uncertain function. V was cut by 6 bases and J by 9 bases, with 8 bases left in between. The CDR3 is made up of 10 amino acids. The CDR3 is CASRRTRYTF. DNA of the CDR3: TGCGCCAGCAGACGTACGCGCTACACCTTC.

CDR3 residues: CATSRDGRYEQYF. CDR3 sequence (DNA): TGTGCCACCAGCAGAGATGGCCGTTACGAGCAGTACTTC. V and J are TRBV15 and TRBJ2-7; D is undetermined. From germline, CDR1 is LNHNV and CDR2 YYDKDF (reference sequence). This CDR3 has 13 residues. V was clipped by 0 bases and J by 4 bases, with 7 bases between them.

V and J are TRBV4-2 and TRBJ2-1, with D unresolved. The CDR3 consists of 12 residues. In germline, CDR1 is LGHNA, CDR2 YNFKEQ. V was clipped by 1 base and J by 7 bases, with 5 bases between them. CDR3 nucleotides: TGTGCCAGCAGCCAAGTGGGAAATGAGCAGTTCTTC. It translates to CASSQVGNEQFF.

CDR3 region: CASSHKDRDNQPQHF. The CDR3, as DNA: TGTGCCAGCAGCCATAAGGACAGGGACAATCAGCCCCAGCATTTT. The chain couples TRBV4-2 to TRBJ1-5; 8 bases agree with TRBD1. V shed 3 bases and J 3 bases; nucleotides not matched to a gene: 4. This CDR3 has 15 residues. Germline V CDR1 and CDR2: LGHNA, YNFKEQ.

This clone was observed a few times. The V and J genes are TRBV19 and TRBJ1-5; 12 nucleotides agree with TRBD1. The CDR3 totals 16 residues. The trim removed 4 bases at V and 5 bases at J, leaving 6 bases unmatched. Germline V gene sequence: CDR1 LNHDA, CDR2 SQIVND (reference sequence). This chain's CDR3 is CASSTWGQGADQPQHF. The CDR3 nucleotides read TGTGCCAGTAGTACTTGGGGACAGGGGGCCGATCAGCCCCAGCATTTT. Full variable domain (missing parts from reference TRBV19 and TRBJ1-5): DGGITQSPKYLFRKEGQNVTLSCEQNLNHDAMYWYRQDPGQGLRLIYYSQIVNDFQKGDIAEGYSVSREKKESFPLTVTSAQKNPTAFYLCASSTWGQGADQPQHFGDGTRLSIL.

For the CDR3, the DNA is TGTGCCAGTAGCCCTGGACAGACTAGCACAGATACGCAGTATTTT. Translated: CASSPGQTSTDTQYF. The chain recombines TRBV19 with TRBJ2-3; maybe TRBD1 (6 bases). Germline loops: CDR1 LNHDA, CDR2 SQIVND (reference sequence). Trimming removed 6 bases at V and 0 bases at J, with 13 bases between. The CDR3 consists of 15 residues.

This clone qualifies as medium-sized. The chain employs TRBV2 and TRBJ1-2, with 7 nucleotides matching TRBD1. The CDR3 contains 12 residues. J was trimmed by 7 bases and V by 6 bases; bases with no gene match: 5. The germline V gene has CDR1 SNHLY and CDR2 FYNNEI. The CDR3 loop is CASSPTGSGYTF. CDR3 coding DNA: TGTGCCAGCAGCCCGACAGGGTCTGGCTACACCTTC.

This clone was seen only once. CDR3 DNA: TGCGCCAGCAGCTTGCCTACGGACGGTACAGCAGCCTACGAGCAGTACTTC. It yields the protein CASSLPTDGTAAYEQYF. The chain couples TRBV5-1 to TRBJ2-7, with no clear D. Trimming took 1 base from V and 2 from J, leaving 19 bases between them. Germline V gene sequence: CDR1 SGHRS, CDR2 YFSETQ. This CDR3 is built from 17 residues.

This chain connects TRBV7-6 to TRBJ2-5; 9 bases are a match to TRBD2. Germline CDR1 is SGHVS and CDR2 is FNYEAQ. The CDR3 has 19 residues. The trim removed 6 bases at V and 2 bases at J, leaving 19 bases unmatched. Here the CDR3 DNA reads TGTGCCAGCAGTTTAAATACGCTTGCGGGGGGGCCGGGACAAGAGACCCAGTACTTC. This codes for CASSLNTLAGGPGQETQYF.

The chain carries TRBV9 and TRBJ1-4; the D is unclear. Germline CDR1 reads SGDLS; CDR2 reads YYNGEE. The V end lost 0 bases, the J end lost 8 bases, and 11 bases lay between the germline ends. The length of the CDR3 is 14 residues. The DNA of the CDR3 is TGTGCCAGCAGCGTAGGGGGTAATAGCGAAAAACTGTTTTTT. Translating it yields CASSVGGNSEKLFF.

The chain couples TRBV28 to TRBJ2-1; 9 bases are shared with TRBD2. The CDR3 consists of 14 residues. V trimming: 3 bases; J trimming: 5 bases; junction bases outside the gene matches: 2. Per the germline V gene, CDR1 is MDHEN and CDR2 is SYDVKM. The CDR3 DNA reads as TGTGCCAGCAGTTTTAGCGGGGGCAACAATGAGCAGTTCTTC. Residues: CASSFSGGNNEQFF.

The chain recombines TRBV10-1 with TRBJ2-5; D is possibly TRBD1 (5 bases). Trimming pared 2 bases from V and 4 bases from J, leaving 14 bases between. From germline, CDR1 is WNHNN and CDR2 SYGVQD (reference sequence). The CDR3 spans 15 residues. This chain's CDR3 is CASSERRTRRETQYF. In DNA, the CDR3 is TGCGCCAGCAGTGAGCGCCGGACACGACGAGAGACCCAGTACTTC.